A selection of T cell receptor beta chains follows, all from one sample in a study of tumor-infiltrating lymphocytes in primary liver carcinoma. TCRdb independently ran MiXCR on the multiplex PCR reads; one entry per CDR3 protein. The table shows almost 200,000 distinct CDR3 sequences, with about 61% occurring only once. The sample consisted of peripheral blood. The receptors here all came from a woman aged 55-75 years with primary liver carcinoma and hepatitis B virus infection. Both conserved end residues are part of each CDR3. The D gene is left open where the match is weak. Where a row states a size, it is once, few, many or the class of an expanded clone; other rows omit it.

clone_size	v_call	j_call	cdr3_length	d_call	cdr3_nt	cdr3_aa
NA	TRBV24-1	TRBJ1-3	15	TRBD1	TGTGCCACCAGTGATTCCAGGGGGCCGGGAAACACCATATATTTT	CATSDSRGPGNTIYF
many	TRBV6-5	TRBJ1-6	12	NA	TGTGCCAGCAGTTACTATAATTCACCCCTCCACTTT	CASSYYNSPLHF
NA	TRBV29-1	TRBJ2-7	18	TRBD2	TGCAGGGTTGAGCCCGGGACTGGGAGACTAGCGGGAGGGAACGAGCAATACTTC	CRVEPGTGRLAGGNEQYF
few	TRBV11-2	TRBJ2-7	20	NA	TGTGCCAGCAGCTTAGACGTCCCGGGACCAGCGTCTCGAAACGCCTACGAGCAGTACTTT	CASSLDVPGPASRNAYEQYF
many	TRBV7-8	TRBJ2-7	16	NA	TGTGCCAGCAGCTTAGGGGGCGGGCTCAGCTCCTACGAGCAGTACTTC	CASSLGGGLSSYEQYF
NA	TRBV12-3/TRBV12-4	TRBJ2-6	16	NA	TGTGCCAGTAGTTGGAGCAGGGTCCTTGGGGCCAACGTCCTGACTTTC	CASSWSRVLGANVLTF
few	TRBV20-1	TRBJ1-5	14	NA	TGCAGTGCTAGAGAGGGGGAAATTGGGCAGCCCCAGCATTTT	CSAREGEIGQPQHF
NA	TRBV4-2	TRBJ2-3	15	NA	TGTGCCAGCAGCCGAGAGTTAGCGCGCACAGATACGCAGTATTTT	CASSRELARTDTQYF
many	TRBV11-1	TRBJ1-1	15	NA	TGTGCCAGCAGCCCAAGGGGCTCAGTGGGCACTGAAGCTTTCTTT	CASSPRGSVGTEAFF
NA	TRBV5-1	TRBJ2-2	14	NA	TGCGCCAGCAGCTTTTACTCCGACACCGGGGAGCTGTTTTTT	CASSFYSDTGELFF
many	TRBV5-1	TRBJ2-1	15	TRBD2	TGCGCCAGCAGCTTGGTTCTAGCGGGAAGCAATGAGCAGTTCTTC	CASSLVLAGSNEQFF
NA	TRBV11-2	TRBJ2-5	14	NA	TGTGCCAGCAGCATACCAAACATAGGGGAGAGCCAGTACTTC	CASSIPNIGESQYF
NA	TRBV29-1	TRBJ2-2	14	TRBD2	TGCGGCGTCGGAGGACTAGCCCGGACCGGGGAGCTGTTTTTT	CGVGGLARTGELFF
many	TRBV4-1	TRBJ1-2	18	TRBD1	TGCGCCAGCAGCCAACACGGGACAGGGAGGCGTGTTAGCTATGGCTACACCTTC	CASSQHGTGRRVSYGYTF
NA	TRBV20-1	TRBJ2-7	10	NA	TGCAGTGCTAGAGAAAACGAGCAGTACTTC	CSARENEQYF
NA	TRBV12-3/TRBV12-4	TRBJ2-2	17	TRBD2	TGTGTCAGCAGGCGACTTCCTAGCGGGAGTATTGGCGGGGAGCTGTTTTTT	CVSRRLPSGSIGGELFF
many	TRBV29-1	TRBJ2-1	14	TRBD2	TGCAGCGTTGGGGGACGGGGGGCCTACAATGAGCAGTTCTTC	CSVGGRGAYNEQFF
few	TRBV28	TRBJ2-1	17	TRBD2	TGTGCCAGCAGTTTTCCGACTAGCGGTCTCTCCTACAATGAGCAGTTCTTC	CASSFPTSGLSYNEQFF
few	TRBV30	TRBJ1-1	11	NA	TGTGCCTGGAGTTGGGGGGGCGAAGCTTTCTTT	CAWSWGGEAFF
NA	TRBV7-3	TRBJ1-6	14	NA	TGTGCCAGCAGCTTAACTGGGGAAAATTCACCCCTCCACTTT	CASSLTGENSPLHF
NA	TRBV11-2	TRBJ2-2	14	TRBD2	TGTGCCAGTGCCATACTAGCGCTCACCGGTGAGCTGTTCTTT	CASAILALTGELFF
NA	TRBV11-2	TRBJ2-1	16	NA	TGTATCAGCAGCTTATCTTACGTGGGACCCTACAATGAGCAGTTCTTC	CISSLSYVGPYNEQFF
NA	TRBV21-1	TRBJ2-1	13	NA	TGTGCCAGCAGCAAAGGTTCGCGTAATGAGCAGTTCTTC	CASSKGSRNEQFF
NA	TRBV28	TRBJ2-3	14	TRBD2	TGTGCCAGCAGTTTGGGCGGGAGAGCAGATACGCAGTATTTT	CASSLGGRADTQYF
NA	TRBV7-9	TRBJ2-1	16	NA	TGTGCCAGCAGCTTAATTGAGGGAGTAGGTACGAATGAGCAGTTCTTC	CASSLIEGVGTNEQFF
NA	TRBV2	TRBJ2-7	14	TRBD2	TGTGCCAGAGAAAGGACTAGCGGGAGTTACGAGCAGTACTTC	CARERTSGSYEQYF
NA	TRBV5-5	TRBJ1-5	15	NA	TGTGCCAGCAGCTTTTCCGAACAGGGAAATCAGCCCCAGCAGTTT	CASSFSEQGNQPQQF
NA	TRBV19	TRBJ1-1	15	TRBD1	TGTGCCAGTACCCTAACGACAGGGGCGAACACTGAAGCTCTTTTT	CASTLTTGANTEALF
NA	TRBV5-1	TRBJ1-1	15	NA	TGCGCCAGCAACTTGAGCGGGGTGGTGAACACTGAAGCTTTCTTT	CASNLSGVVNTEAFF
NA	TRBV18	TRBJ1-1	13	NA	TGTGCCAGCTCACTCCGGTTGGACAGCGAAGCTTTCTTT	CASSLRLDSEAFF
many	TRBV6-5	TRBJ1-1	12	NA	TGTGCCAGCAGTTCTGTCGGAACTGAAGCTTTCTTT	CASSSVGTEAFF
NA	TRBV6-1	TRBJ1-1	16	NA	TGTGCCAGCAGTGCGATAGTTTGGGGGTCGAACACTGAAGCTCTCTTT	CASSAIVWGSNTEALF
NA	TRBV5-1	TRBJ1-1	16	NA	TGCGCCAGCAGCTTGAGAGTCTCCACCTCGGACACTGAAGCTTTCTTT	CASSLRVSTSDTEAFF
few	TRBV7-8	TRBJ1-5	16	TRBD1	TGTGCCAGCAGCTTCACAGGGGTAACAGGCAATCAGCCCCAGCATTTT	CASSFTGVTGNQPQHF
many	TRBV12-3/TRBV12-4	TRBJ2-5	15	TRBD1	TGTGCCAGCAGTTTTTCCACAGGGGGCGCGGAGACCCAGTACTTC	CASSFSTGGAETQYF
few	TRBV5-4	TRBJ2-1	15	TRBD2	TGTGCCAGCAGCTTTGCCGGGACTAGCGCAGATGAGCAGTTCTTC	CASSFAGTSADEQFF
few	TRBV7-9	TRBJ1-1	13	NA	TGTGCCAGCAGCTTACAGGAGAACACTGAAGCTTTCTTT	CASSLQENTEAFF
NA	TRBV14	TRBJ2-7	16	TRBD1	TGTGCCATCAGCACTGGGACAGGGGGAGTCTACTACGAGCAGTACTTC	CAISTGTGGVYYEQYF
NA	TRBV7-3	TRBJ2-1	16	TRBD2	TGTGCCAGCAGCCGAGCCAGGACTAGCGGGAGCAATGAGCAGATCTTC	CASSRARTSGSNEQIF
NA	TRBV6-6	TRBJ2-1	15	NA	TGTGCCAGCAGTTACCGGACGGGGGTGGACAATGAGCAGTTCTTC	CASSYRTGVDNEQFF
medium-sized	TRBV11-2	TRBJ2-1	11	NA	TGTGCCAGCAGCCTACAGAATGAGCAGTTCTTC	CASSLQNEQFF
NA	TRBV6-1	TRBJ2-1	18	NA	TGTGCCAGTAGAGGTGAACTGGGGCAAGTAATCTCCTACAATGAGCAGTTCTTC	CASRGELGQVISYNEQFF
few	TRBV28	TRBJ1-2	14	NA	TGTGCCGGGAGAGACCGGACAGTAAAATATGGCTATACCTTC	CAGRDRTVKYGYTF
many	TRBV11-2	TRBJ2-4	17	NA	TGTGCCAGCAGCTTAGGTCCCCTGAGTCTAGCCAAAAACATTCAGTACTTC	CASSLGPLSLAKNIQYF
NA	TRBV7-8	TRBJ1-1	11	NA	TGTGCCAACAGCTCCCACACTGAAGCTTTCTTT	CANSSHTEAFF